The entry below gives a single TCR beta chain sequence along with its context. The antigen is not known. This record comes from a study of cytomegalovirus exposure and HLA in healthy donors. The overall study: In an early release, HLA-typed donors contributed roughly 85 million unique TCR sequences.

Study observations and caveats: In presence/absence analyses, roughly uniform sequencing depth across donors was assumed. A later analysis by the authors found several of the most significant clusters apparently linked to common viral pathogens. In an earlier analysis, in approximately 570 donors, most V segments appeared productive either ~90% or ~30% of the time.

This CDR3 has 13 residues. Germline CDR1 is LNHDA and CDR2 is SQIVND (reference sequence). Trimming stripped 3 bases from V and 5 bases from J, with 10 bases between. Both 60 Vbeta primers and 13 Jbeta primers went into the PCR. TCRdb's table, derived via immunoSEQ multiplex PCR, lists solely in-frame clones and lacks some. The table has 150,000 to 200,000 clones, around four fifths seen once. The sample taken for sequencing was PBMCs. The chain joins TRBV19 to TRBJ2-5, with D maybe TRBD2 (5 bases). This receptor was obtained from a woman younger than 30 in good health and CMV-seronegative. CDR3 amino acids: CASSITGMETQYF. CDR3 nucleotides: TGTGCCAGTAGTATTACCGGGATGGAGACCCAGTACTTC.